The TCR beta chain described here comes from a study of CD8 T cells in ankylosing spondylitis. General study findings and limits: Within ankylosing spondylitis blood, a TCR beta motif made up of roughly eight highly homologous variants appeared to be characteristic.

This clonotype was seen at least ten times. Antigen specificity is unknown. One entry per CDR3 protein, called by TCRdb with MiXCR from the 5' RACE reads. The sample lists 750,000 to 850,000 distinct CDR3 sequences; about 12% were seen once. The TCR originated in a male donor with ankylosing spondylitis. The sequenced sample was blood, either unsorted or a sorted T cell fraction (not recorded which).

The CDR3 sequence: CASSRDRVFYGANVLTF. In DNA form, the CDR3 reads TGCGCCAGCAGTCGGGACAGGGTCTTCTACGGGGCCAACGTCCTGACTTTC. The chain couples TRBV5-1 to TRBJ2-6; 9 bases fit TRBD1. This CDR3 spans 17 amino acids. The junction had 10 bases not matched to a gene; V was cut back by 5 bases and J by 4 bases. CDR1 is SGHRS, CDR2 YFSETQ, per germline.